This TCR beta chain was observed in a study of breast tumors, draining lymph nodes, adjacent tissues. The lymph nodes were axillary draining lymph nodes from breast cancer patients. MiXCR was run by TCRdb on the multiplex PCR reads, yielding one entry per CDR3 protein. The profile shows around 230,000 distinct CDR3 sequences, roughly 32% of them singletons. This clonotype showed up many times. The sequence came from a female donor with breast cancer. Some clones in this sample may be carry-over from other donors' samples. Sequencing input: axillary lymph node tissue.

CDR3 amino acids: CSVDGAVGYTF. CDR3 nucleotide sequence: TGCAGCGTTGATGGTGCCGTTGGCTACACCTTC. The rearrangement joins TRBV29-1 to TRBJ1-2; D gene uncertain. The CDR3 covers 11 residues. Trimming took off 3 bases at V and 7 bases at J, with 9 bases between the two ends. CDR1 SQVTM and CDR2 ANQGSEA come from the germline V gene.